This T cell receptor (beta chain) was sequenced during a study of beta chain features in type 1 diabetes. For the study at large: Across every sample, 100 million to 130 million sorted cells were examined in total. Study-wide results and caveats: VDJ junctions from type 1 diabetes patients carried fewer insertions and larger deletions.

The CDR3 covers 12 residues. Germline V lookup: CDR1 GTSNPN, CDR2 SVGIG (reference sequence). V lost 0 bases, J lost 6 bases, and 8 bases lay in between. Sequenced material consisted of expressed TCRB transcripts (all of the isolated RNA was reverse transcribed). Sequencing was performed with immunoSEQ multiplex PCR; in TCRdb, only in-frame clones are kept and a portion is missing. The repertoire holds under 450,000 clones, with 11% to 15% as singletons. Details on this clone: The antigen is not known. Distinct nucleotide sequences in the sample also encode this CDR3.

The TCR was taken from a man younger than 40 in good health. The V call is TRBV30, the J call TRBJ1-1; the D gene is possibly TRBD1 (6 bases). What was sequenced was naive CD4+ T cells from blood. CDR3 bases: TGTGCCTGGAGTGTAAGGGGGGCTGAAGCTTTCTTT. It is translated as CAWSVRGAEAFF.